This TCR beta chain emerged from a study of cytomegalovirus exposure and HLA in healthy donors. The CDR3 runs 14 residues. Germline lookup yields CDR1 SGHRS and CDR2 YFSETQ. Between the trimmed V and J ends, which lost 0 bases and 6 bases, there was a span of 9 bases. PCR was performed using 60 Vbeta and 13 Jbeta primers. Measured with immunoSEQ multiplex PCR; TCRdb has only the in-frame clones, and not every one. The sample carries 100,000 to 150,000 clones, more than 70% recorded once. This clone was seen once. The source is a young man in good health and CMV-seronegative. The sample was PBMCs. This sequence joins TRBV5-1 and TRBJ2-2; possible D gene TRBD1, 5 bases. The CDR3 reads CASSLGQGAGELFF. In nucleotides, the CDR3 is TGCGCCAGCAGCTTGGGACAAGGGGCCGGGGAGCTGTTTTTT.